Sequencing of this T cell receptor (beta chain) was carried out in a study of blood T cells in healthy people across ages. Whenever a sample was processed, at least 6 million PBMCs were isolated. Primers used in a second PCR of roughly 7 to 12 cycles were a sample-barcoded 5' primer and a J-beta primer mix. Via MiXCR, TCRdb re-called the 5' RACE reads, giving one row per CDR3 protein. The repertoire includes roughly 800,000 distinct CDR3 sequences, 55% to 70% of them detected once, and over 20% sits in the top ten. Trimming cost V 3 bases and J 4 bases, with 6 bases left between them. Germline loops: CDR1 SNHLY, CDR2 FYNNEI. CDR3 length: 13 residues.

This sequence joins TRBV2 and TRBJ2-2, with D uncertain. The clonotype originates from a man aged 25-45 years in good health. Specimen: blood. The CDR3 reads CASSETRTGELFF. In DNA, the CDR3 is TGTGCCAGCAGTGAGACCCGCACCGGGGAGCTGTTTTTT.